What follows are 14 T cell receptor beta chains derived from one specimen sequenced in a study of T cells in localized non-small cell lung cancer. Here immunoSEQ multiplex PCR was the method, and the copy in TCRdb shows in-frame clones only, minus some. The data contain 20,000 or so clones, roughly 83% of them singletons. The sequencing used peripheral blood, collected before any cancer treatment. Receptor source: a man aged 35-75 years with stage I lung adenocarcinoma.

The rearrangement uses TRBV6-1 and TRBJ2-3; possible D gene TRBD2, 6 bases. Trimming cost V 2 bases and J 1 base, with 13 bases left between them. Germline V lookup: CDR1 MNHNS, CDR2 SASEGT. This CDR3 comprises 16 residues. CDR3: CASSETGGVRTDTQYF. As DNA, the CDR3 is TGTGCCAGCAGTGAAACTGGCGGGGTGCGCACAGATACGCAGTATTTT.

The chain combines TRBV29-1 with TRBJ2-1, with D unresolved. V shed 7 bases and J shed 13 bases, with 17 bases lying between them. CDR1 is SQVTM and CDR2 is ANQGSEA in the germline V gene. The CDR3 extends over 11 amino acids. DNA of the CDR3: TGCAGCGCACCGTCGGGTGGAAACCAGTTCTTC. Amino acid sequence: CSAPSGGNQFF.

V and J are TRBV27 and TRBJ1-4; possible D gene TRBD1, 6 bases. The CDR3 sequence is 13 residues long. Germline CDR1 and CDR2: MNHEY and SMNVEV (reference sequence). V was pared by 5 bases and J by 10 bases, with 14 bases between. CDR3 protein: CASSLQQGGKLFF. DNA of the CDR3: TGTGCCAGCAGTCTACAACAAGGGGGAAAACTGTTTTTT.

V usage is TRBV4-1 and J usage is TRBJ1-4, with unresolved D. Germline CDR1 is MGHRA and CDR2 is YSYEKL. V was cut by 4 bases and J by 0 bases, with 12 bases left in between. This CDR3 region has 16 residues. CDR3 coding DNA: TGCGCCAGCAGCCTAAACCGGGGATCAACTAATGAAAAACTGTTTTTT. Residues: CASSLNRGSTNEKLFF.

This clone was detected only a few times. The J gene is TRBJ1-2, the V gene TRBV4-1, with D maybe TRBD1 (6 bases). The CDR3 consists of 13 residues. CDR1 and CDR2 (germline): MGHRA, YSYEKL. V gave up 3 bases and J gave up 7 bases, with 12 bases separating them. The CDR3 DNA reads as TGCGCCAGCAGCCATCACGTACAGGGTGGCTACACCTTC. It encodes CASSHHVQGGYTF.

The rearrangement uses TRBV6-1 and TRBJ1-5, with 8 bases that match TRBD1. From germline, CDR1 is MNHNS and CDR2 SASEGT. Trimming removed 1 base from V and 6 bases from J; junction bases left unmatched: 8. There are 16 residues in the CDR3. The DNA of the CDR3 is TGTGCCAGCAGTGAAGAAGACGGACAGGGCGGTCAGCCCCAGCATTTT. It encodes CASSEEDGQGGQPQHF.

This clone came up a few times. The V gene is TRBV4-1, the J gene TRBJ2-5; TRBD1 is a possible D gene (5 bases). This CDR3 region has 16 residues. With 0 bases removed from V and 2 bases from J, the gap between germline ends came to 13 bases. Germline values: CDR1 MGHRA, CDR2 YSYEKL. The CDR3 protein is CASSQDEGAGQETQYF. CDR3 sequence (DNA): TGCGCCAGCAGCCAAGATGAAGGGGCAGGGCAAGAGACCCAGTACTTC.

Regarding this clone: The same CDR3 also results from other DNA sequences found in this sample. The rearrangement joins TRBV27 to TRBJ2-2; D is unclear. The CDR3 is 11 amino acids. Germline values: CDR1 MNHEY, CDR2 SMNVEV (reference sequence). V lost 6 bases and J 5 bases, leaving 4 bases between the germline ends. The CDR3 bases are TGTGCCAGCAGCCGGACCGGGGAGCTGTTTTTT. Translated, it gives CASSRTGELFF.

The chain uses TRBV4-3 and TRBJ2-3; a weak D match, TRBD2 (6 bases). Germline V CDR1 and CDR2: LGHNA, YSLEER. CDR3 size: 19 residues. Trimming removed 4 bases from V and 8 bases from J, with 31 bases in between. The CDR3 spells CASSPCGTHWIGVGGTQYF. For the CDR3, the DNA is TGCGCCAGCAGCCCCTGCGGGACCCACTGGATTGGAGTCGGAGGTACGCAGTATTTT.

The J gene is TRBJ1-2, the V gene TRBV28; 11 bases are shared with TRBD1. This CDR3 comprises 15 residues. Trimming took 5 bases from V and 4 from J; bases not matched to a gene: 6. CDR1 is MDHEN, CDR2 SYDVKM, per germline. The CDR3 loop is CASSQGQGVSYGYTF. CDR3 bases: TGTGCCAGCAGTCAGGGACAGGGGGTTAGCTATGGCTACACCTTC.

This rearrangement joins TRBV6-6 to TRBJ1-2, with TRBD1 matching over 9 bases. V lost 4 bases, J lost 7 bases, and 10 bases stayed unmatched. The germline V gene encodes CDR1 MNHNY and CDR2 SVGAGI (reference sequence). The CDR3 contains 15 residues. Here the CDR3 DNA reads TGTGCCAGCAGTTTTGGGGACAGGGTGAAGGGTGGCTACACCTTC. Translating gives CASSFGDRVKGGYTF.

The chain combines TRBV4-1 with TRBJ2-1; D possibly corresponds to TRBD1 (5 bases). CDR3 length: 14 amino acids. CDR1 MGHRA and CDR2 YSYEKL come from the germline V gene. V was shortened by 4 bases and J by 4 bases, with 11 bases between the two germline ends. The CDR3 DNA reads as TGCGCCAGCAGCCCAGGGTGGGAATACAATGAGCAGTTCTTC. Residues: CASSPGWEYNEQFF.

CDR3 in amino acids: CASSAPGQGVSGANVLTF. As DNA, the CDR3 is TGTGCCAGCAGCGCACCGGGACAGGGGGTCTCTGGGGCCAACGTCCTGACTTTC. This rearrangement joins TRBV11-2 to TRBJ2-6; 11 positions match TRBD1. The germline V gene has CDR1 SGHAT and CDR2 FQNNGV. The junction had 6 bases not matched to a gene; V was cut back by 5 bases and J by 0 bases. This CDR3 has 18 amino acids.

CDR3 nucleotide sequence: TGTGCCAGCAGTAAGTTCACAGATACGCAGTATTTT. Protein product: CASSKFTDTQYF. The V gene is TRBV28, the J gene TRBJ2-3; D gene uncertain. CDR3 length equals 12 residues. Trimming cost V 5 bases and J 2 bases, with 5 bases left between them. Germline V gene sequence: CDR1 MDHEN, CDR2 SYDVKM. The variable domain in full, with the rest retrieved from reference TRBV28 and TRBJ2-3, is DVKVTQSSRYLVKRTGEKVFLECVQDMDHENMFWYRQDPGLGLRLIYFSYDVKMKEKGDIPEGYSVSREKKERFSLILESASTNQTSMYLCASSKFTDTQYFGPGTRLTVL.